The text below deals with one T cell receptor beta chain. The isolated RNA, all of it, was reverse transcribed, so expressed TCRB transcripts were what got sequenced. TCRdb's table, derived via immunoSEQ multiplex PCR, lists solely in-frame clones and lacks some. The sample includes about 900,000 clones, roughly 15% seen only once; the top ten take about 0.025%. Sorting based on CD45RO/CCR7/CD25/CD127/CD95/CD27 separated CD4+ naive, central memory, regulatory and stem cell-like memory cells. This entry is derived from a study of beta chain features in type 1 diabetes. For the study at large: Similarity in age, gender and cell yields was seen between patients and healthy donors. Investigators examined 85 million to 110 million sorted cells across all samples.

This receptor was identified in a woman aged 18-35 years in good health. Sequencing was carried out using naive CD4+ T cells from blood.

The CDR3 reads CASSTGGSAEAFF. As DNA, the CDR3 is TGTGCCAGCAGCACAGGGGGTAGCGCTGAAGCTTTCTTT. The V gene is TRBV7-9, the J gene TRBJ1-1; TRBD1 matches at 8 bases. Germline CDR1 SEHNR, CDR2 FQNEAQ (reference sequence). V was pared by 5 bases and J by 6 bases, with 5 bases of the junction left unmatched. The CDR3 is 13 amino acids. Full variable domain (remainder filled in from reference TRBV7-9 and TRBJ1-1): DTGVSQNPRHKITKRGQNVTFRCDPISEHNRLYWYRQTLGQGPEFLTYFQNEAQLEKSRLLSDRFSAERPKGSFSTLEIQRTEQGDSAMYLCASSTGGSAEAFFGQGTRLTVV.